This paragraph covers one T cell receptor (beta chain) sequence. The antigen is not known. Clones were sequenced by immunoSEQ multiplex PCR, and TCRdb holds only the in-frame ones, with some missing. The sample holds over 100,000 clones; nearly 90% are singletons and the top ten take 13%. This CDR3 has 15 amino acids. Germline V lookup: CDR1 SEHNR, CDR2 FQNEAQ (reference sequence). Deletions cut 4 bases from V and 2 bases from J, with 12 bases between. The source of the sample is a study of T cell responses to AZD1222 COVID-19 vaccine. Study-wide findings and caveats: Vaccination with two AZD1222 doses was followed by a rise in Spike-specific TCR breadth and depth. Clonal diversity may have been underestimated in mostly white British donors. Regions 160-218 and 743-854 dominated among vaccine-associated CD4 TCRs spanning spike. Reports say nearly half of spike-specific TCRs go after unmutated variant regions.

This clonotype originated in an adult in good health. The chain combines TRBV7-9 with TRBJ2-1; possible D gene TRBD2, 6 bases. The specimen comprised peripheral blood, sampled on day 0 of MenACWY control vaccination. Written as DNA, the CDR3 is TGTGCCAGCAGCTGGGGACTCTCTCCCTACAATGAGCAGTTCTTC. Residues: CASSWGLSPYNEQFF.